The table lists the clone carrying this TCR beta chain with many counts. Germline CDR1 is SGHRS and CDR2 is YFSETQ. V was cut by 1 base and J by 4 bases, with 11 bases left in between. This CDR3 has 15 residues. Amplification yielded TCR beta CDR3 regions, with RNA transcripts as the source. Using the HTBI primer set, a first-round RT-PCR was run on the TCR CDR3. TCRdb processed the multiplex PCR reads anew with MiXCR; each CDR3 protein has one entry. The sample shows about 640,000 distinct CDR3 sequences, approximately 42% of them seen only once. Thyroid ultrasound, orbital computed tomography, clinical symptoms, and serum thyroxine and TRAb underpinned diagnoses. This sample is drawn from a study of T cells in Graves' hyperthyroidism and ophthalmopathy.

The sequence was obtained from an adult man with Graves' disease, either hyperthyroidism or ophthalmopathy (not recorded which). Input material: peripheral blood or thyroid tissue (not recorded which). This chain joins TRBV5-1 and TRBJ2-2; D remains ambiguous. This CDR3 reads CASSLTSGATGELFF. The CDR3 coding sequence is TGCGCCAGCAGCTTGACGTCAGGAGCCACCGGGGAGCTGTTTTTT.